These T cell receptor beta chains were read from a single sample in a study of shared clonotypes between healthy human individuals. Repertoires were generated with immunoSEQ multiplex PCR, while TCRdb's copy carries only in-frame clones and drops some. The table shows roughly 2,000,000 clones, with approximately 92% occurring only once. The sample comprised naive CD8+ T cells from PBMCs. Receptors originate from a man aged 18-30 years in good health. Some clones in this sample may be carry-over from other donors' samples. CDR3s include the opening cysteine and the closing phenylalanine or tryptophan. The order of the fields is V gene, clone size, J gene, D gene, CDR3 DNA, CDR3 protein. D genes are given only for firm matches. Where a row states a size, it is once, few, many or the class of an expanded clone; other rows omit it.

TRBV28	.	TRBJ2-2	.	TGTGCCAGCACCCTAACTCCGAACACCGGGGAGCTGTTTTTT	CASTLTPNTGELFF
TRBV5-4	.	TRBJ2-2	TRBD2	TGTGCCAGCAGCCCGACTAGCGGGAGGGGCACCGGGGAGCTGTTTTTT	CASSPTSGRGTGELFF
TRBV5-1	.	TRBJ1-5	TRBD1	TGCGCCAGCAGCTCGACAGGGTCAAGCAATCAGCCCCAGCATTTT	CASSSTGSSNQPQHF
TRBV7-9	.	TRBJ2-5	.	TGTGCCAGCAGCTTAGGGGCGGTAAACCAAGAGACCCAGTACTTC	CASSLGAVNQETQYF
TRBV28	.	TRBJ1-2	.	TGTGCCAGCAGTTTTTATTGGGACCACCGATTTGGCTACACCTTC	CASSFYWDHRFGYTF
TRBV27	.	TRBJ1-5	.	.	CASSFGPGSNQPQHF
TRBV27	.	TRBJ2-1	.	TGTGCCAGCAGTACGCATTTAGGGAGCTCCTACAATGAGCAGTTCTTC	CASSTHLGSSYNEQFF
TRBV18	.	TRBJ2-1	TRBD2	TGTGCCAGCTCACCCCCGCGGGGGGCGCGCAATGAGCAGTTCTTC	CASSPPRGARNEQFF
TRBV2	.	TRBJ1-1	.	TGTGCCAGCAGTGTCCTGACGGGGGTAGAGGACACTGAAGCTTTCTTT	CASSVLTGVEDTEAFF
TRBV6-5	.	TRBJ2-6	.	TGTGCCAGCAGTTACATTTGGCCCCCTGGGGCCAACGTCCTGACTTTC	CASSYIWPPGANVLTF
TRBV5-1	.	TRBJ2-3	TRBD2	TGCGCCAGCAGCTTGTCTGGCGGGAGAGATACGCAGTATTTT	CASSLSGGRDTQYF
TRBV9	.	TRBJ1-1	.	TGTGCCAGCAGCGTAGGGCAAGGCGGGAACACTGAAGCTTTCTTT	CASSVGQGGNTEAFF
TRBV28	.	TRBJ1-3	TRBD1	TGTGCCAGCAGTTTGACAGGGGTGGGAAACACCATATATTTT	CASSLTGVGNTIYF
TRBV6-5	once	TRBJ1-2	TRBD1	TGTGCCAGCAGTCTTCTCCGGGACAGCTACTATGGCTACACCTTC	CASSLLRDSYYGYTF
TRBV10-1	.	TRBJ2-7	.	TGCGCCAGCAGTGACTATCCGGGAGAGGGTCTCAACGAGCAGTACTTC	CASSDYPGEGLNEQYF
TRBV28	.	TRBJ1-5	.	TGTGCCAGCAGTACCTACTTTGTGGGGATCGGTCAGCCCCAGCATTTT	CASSTYFVGIGQPQHF
TRBV10-3	.	TRBJ2-7	.	TGTGCCATCAGAAAGTTCCGGGACCGAGCGGGCTACGAGCAGTACTTC	CAIRKFRDRAGYEQYF
TRBV4-3	.	TRBJ1-2	.	TGCGCCAGCAGCCAAGAGAGGAAGGCAAACTATGGCTACACCTTC	CASSQERKANYGYTF
TRBV7-9	.	TRBJ2-1	TRBD2	TGTGCCAGCAGCGCGGGGACTAGCGGGGGTGAGCAGTTCTTC	CASSAGTSGGEQFF
TRBV7-2	.	TRBJ2-1	.	TGTGCCAGCAGCTTCCCACAGGGAAGGGATGAGCAGTTCTTC	CASSFPQGRDEQFF
TRBV18	.	TRBJ2-2	.	TGTGCCAGCTCACCGGGAGAAAACACCGGGGAGCTGTTTTTT	CASSPGENTGELFF
TRBV4-2	.	TRBJ1-2	.	TGTGCCAGCAGCTCAACAGACGGGAACTATGGCTACACCTTC	CASSSTDGNYGYTF
TRBV27	once	TRBJ2-1	TRBD2	TGTGCCAGCAGTTTAGTGGTAGCGGGATTATCCAATGAGCAGTTCTTC	CASSLVVAGLSNEQFF
TRBV28	.	TRBJ1-3	.	TGTGCCAGCTCATACCGGGGGAGCTCTGGAAACACCATATATTTT	CASSYRGSSGNTIYF
TRBV5-1	.	TRBJ2-7	TRBD1	TGCGCCAGCAGCTTGGCGGGGGACAGGGCCATTTTC	CASSLAGDRAIF
TRBV6-5	.	TRBJ1-2	.	TGTGCCAGCAGTACCTCCGGGGGGGCGACAGGCTACACCTTC	CASSTSGGATGYTF
TRBV12-5	.	TRBJ2-1	.	TGTGCTAGTGGTTTGACTAAGGGTGAGCAGTTCTTC	CASGLTKGEQFF
TRBV11-2	.	TRBJ2-1	TRBD1	TGTGCCAGCAGCTTTGGGACAGGGGGGTACAATGAGCAGTTCTTC	CASSFGTGGYNEQFF
TRBV5-1	.	TRBJ2-5	.	TGCGCCAGCAGCCTACGTCCTGGTTCGGGAGAGACCCAGTACTTC	CASSLRPGSGETQYF
TRBV7-2	.	TRBJ2-3	.	TGTGCCAGCAGCTCCAGAGGGGCCGACGCCGTCACAGATACGCAGTATTTT	CASSSRGADAVTDTQYF
TRBV6-5	.	TRBJ2-3	TRBD1	TGTGCCAGCAGTTACTCAACAGGGGGCGCGGATACGCAGTATTTT	CASSYSTGGADTQYF
TRBV29-1	.	TRBJ2-7	TRBD2	TGCAGCGTCGTACTAGCGGGTTCTTACCACGAGCAGTACTTC	CSVVLAGSYHEQYF
TRBV6-1	.	TRBJ2-5	.	TGTGCCAGCAGTGACCGGACAAGGTGGGAGACCCAGTACTTC	CASSDRTRWETQYF
TRBV9	.	TRBJ2-1	.	TGTGCCAGCAGCGTAGTTCCGGCCTCCTACAATGAGCAGTTCTTC	CASSVVPASYNEQFF
TRBV13	.	TRBJ2-7	.	TGTGCCAGCAGCCCCCGGGGCCACTACGAGCAGTACTTC	CASSPRGHYEQYF
TRBV7-2	once	TRBJ2-1	.	TGTGCCAGCAGCTTTCATCCCCCTTCCGAGCAGTTCTTC	CASSFHPPSEQFF
TRBV7-8	.	TRBJ2-3	TRBD2	TGTGCCAGCAGCTACCCGACTAGCGGGAGTGCAGATACGCAGTATTTT	CASSYPTSGSADTQYF
TRBV28	.	TRBJ1-5	.	TGTGCCAGCAGTGTGGCTACAGCTAGCAATCAGCCCCAGCATTTT	CASSVATASNQPQHF
TRBV27	.	TRBJ1-2	.	TGTGCCAGCAGTTGGGCCCGGATGGGCTATGGCTACACCTTC	CASSWARMGYGYTF
TRBV19	.	TRBJ2-7	.	TGTGCCACCTCGGTGGCGCCGCTAAGTCAGCAGTACTTC	CATSVAPLSQQYF
TRBV2	once	TRBJ2-2	TRBD2	TGTGCCAGCAGTGAAGAGGGACTAGCGGTTCTCACCGGGGAGCTGTTTTTT	CASSEEGLAVLTGELFF
TRBV28	.	TRBJ1-5	.	TGTGCCAGCAGTTTAGTCCAGGGTAGCAATCAGCCCCAGCATTTT	CASSLVQGSNQPQHF
TRBV14	.	TRBJ1-2	.	TGTGCCAGCAGCCAAGAGGGAGATAACTATGGCTACACCTTC	CASSQEGDNYGYTF
TRBV28	.	TRBJ1-2	TRBD1	TGTGCCAGCAGTTTATTTCCCCAAACCAGGCAGGGGGGAAACTATGGCTACACCTTC	CASSLFPQTRQGGNYGYTF